This TCR beta chain was observed in a study of blood T cell repertoires in COVID-19. Study overall: COVID-19 samples, acute and convalescent, were from the United States, Italy and Spain.

In the original workflow: Reference gene primers were amplified, and this amplification served to estimate nucleated cell counts. This table comes from immunoSEQ multiplex PCR, and its TCRdb copy is limited to in-frame clones, with some not included. D and trimming were read from the DNA, whereas the V and J calls and clone size are those reported in that table. The sample consists of approximately 170,000 clones, 86% of them appearing once. The V end lost 3 bases, the J end lost 5 bases, and 8 bases lay between the germline ends. The germline V gene encodes CDR1 MNHNS and CDR2 SASEGT. This CDR3 comprises 13 residues.

The chain recombines TRBV6-1 with TRBJ1-5; D is uncertain. The material sequenced was peripheral blood. The sequence was collected from a woman aged 70-85 years with acute or convalescent COVID-19. The CDR3 here is CASSDRKHQPQHF. For the CDR3, the DNA is TGTGCCAGCAGTGACAGGAAACATCAGCCCCAGCATTTT.